The rows below give T cell receptor beta chains drawn from one sample of a study of blood T cell repertoires in COVID-19. Sequenced by immunoSEQ multiplex PCR; TCRdb stores in-frame clones only, minus some. The sample shows 300,000 or so clones, 87% of them seen only once. Sequences were obtained from PBMCs or T cells enriched from blood (not recorded which). Receptors were obtained from a woman aged 25 to 39 who had recovered from COVID-19. Each CDR3 is given without its conserved first and last residue. Each record gives: J gene, clone size, V gene, CDR3 protein. Clone size is stated in some rows and not others, as once, few, many or a class when expanded.

J: TRBJ1-5; size: -; V: TRBV19; CDR3: ASSTFGQGAGQPQH
J: TRBJ2-3; size: -; V: TRBV4-3; CDR3: ASSPEAGDTQY
J: TRBJ1-1; size: -; V: TRBV2; CDR3: ASRKQGNTEAF
J: TRBJ2-5; size: -; V: TRBV9; CDR3: ASSDRTAQETQY
J: TRBJ1-2; size: few; V: TRBV10-3; CDR3: AISEPPGGGRREGYT
J: TRBJ2-4; size: -; V: TRBV28; CDR3: ASSSTIKTGEVINIQY
J: TRBJ2-6; size: -; V: TRBV6-2/TRBV6-3; CDR3: ASSYGGRGISGANVLT
J: TRBJ1-6; size: -; V: TRBV2; CDR3: ASTGGQGRNSPLH
J: TRBJ1-6; size: -; V: TRBV5-7; CDR3: ASSCPGQLSYNSPLH
J: TRBJ2-5; size: -; V: TRBV29-1; CDR3: SVQGATSGGPYQETQY
J: TRBJ1-2; size: -; V: TRBV3-1/TRBV3-2; CDR3: ASSQESPMSGYT
J: TRBJ1-2; size: -; V: TRBV12-3/TRBV12-4; CDR3: ASSFNKFYGYT
J: TRBJ2-5; size: -; V: TRBV5-6; CDR3: ASKTTQDQETQY
J: TRBJ2-5; size: -; V: TRBV18; CDR3: ASSQDRGETQY
J: TRBJ2-2; size: -; V: TRBV28; CDR3: ASSKPGQSRTGELF
J: TRBJ2-7; size: -; V: TRBV7-9; CDR3: ASSLSGTSGTYEQY
J: TRBJ1-5; size: -; V: TRBV2; CDR3: ASSGRGDQPQH
J: TRBJ1-4; size: -; V: TRBV6-2/TRBV6-3; CDR3: ASSYGGANEKLF
J: TRBJ1-5; size: -; V: TRBV12-5; CDR3: ASVKRGDSNQPQH
J: TRBJ2-3; size: -; V: TRBV4-3; CDR3: ASSQVGGGGTDTQY
J: TRBJ1-3; size: -; V: TRBV7-2; CDR3: ASSLAPQGAAWPSGNTIY